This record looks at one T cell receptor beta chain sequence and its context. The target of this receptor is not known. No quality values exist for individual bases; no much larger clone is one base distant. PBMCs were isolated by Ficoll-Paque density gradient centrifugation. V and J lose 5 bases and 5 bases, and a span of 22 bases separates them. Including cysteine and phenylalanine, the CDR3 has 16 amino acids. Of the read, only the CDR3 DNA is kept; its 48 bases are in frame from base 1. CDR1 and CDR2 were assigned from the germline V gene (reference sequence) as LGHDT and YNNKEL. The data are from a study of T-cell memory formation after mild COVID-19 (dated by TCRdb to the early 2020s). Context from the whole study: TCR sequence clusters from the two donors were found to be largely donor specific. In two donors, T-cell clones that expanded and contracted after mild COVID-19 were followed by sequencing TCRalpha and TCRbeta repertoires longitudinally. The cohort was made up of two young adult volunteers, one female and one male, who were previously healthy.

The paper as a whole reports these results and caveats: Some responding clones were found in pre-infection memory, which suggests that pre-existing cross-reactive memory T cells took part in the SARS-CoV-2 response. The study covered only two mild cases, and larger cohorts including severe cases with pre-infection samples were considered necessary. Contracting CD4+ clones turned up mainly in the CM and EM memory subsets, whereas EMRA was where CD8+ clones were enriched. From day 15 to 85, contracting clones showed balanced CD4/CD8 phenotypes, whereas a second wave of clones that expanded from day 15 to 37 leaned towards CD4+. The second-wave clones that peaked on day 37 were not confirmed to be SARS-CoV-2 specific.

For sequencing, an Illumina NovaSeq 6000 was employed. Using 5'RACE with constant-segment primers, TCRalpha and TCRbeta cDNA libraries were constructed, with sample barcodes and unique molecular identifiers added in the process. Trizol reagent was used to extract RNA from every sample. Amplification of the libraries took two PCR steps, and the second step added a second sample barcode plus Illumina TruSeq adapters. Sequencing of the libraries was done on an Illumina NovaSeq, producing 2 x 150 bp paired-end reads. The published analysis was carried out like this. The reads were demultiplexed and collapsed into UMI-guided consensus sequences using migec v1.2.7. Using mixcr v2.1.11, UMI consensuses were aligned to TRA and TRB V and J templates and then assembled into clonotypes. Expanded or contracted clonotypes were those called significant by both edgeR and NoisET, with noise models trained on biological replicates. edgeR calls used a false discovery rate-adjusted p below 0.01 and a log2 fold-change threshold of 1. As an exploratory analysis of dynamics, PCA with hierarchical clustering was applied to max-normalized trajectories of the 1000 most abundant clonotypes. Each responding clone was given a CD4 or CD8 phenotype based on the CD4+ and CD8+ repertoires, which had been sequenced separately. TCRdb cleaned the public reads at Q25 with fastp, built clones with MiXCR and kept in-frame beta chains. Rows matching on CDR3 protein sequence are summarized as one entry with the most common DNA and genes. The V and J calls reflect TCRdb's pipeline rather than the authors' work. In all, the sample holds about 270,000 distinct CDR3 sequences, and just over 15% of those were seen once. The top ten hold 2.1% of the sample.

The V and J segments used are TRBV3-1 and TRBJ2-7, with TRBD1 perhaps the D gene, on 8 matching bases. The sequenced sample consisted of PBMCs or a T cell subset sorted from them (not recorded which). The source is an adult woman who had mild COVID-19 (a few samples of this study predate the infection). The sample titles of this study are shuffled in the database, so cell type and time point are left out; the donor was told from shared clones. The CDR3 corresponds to CASSFGGGTGGHEQYF. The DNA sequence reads TGTGCCAGCAGCTTCGGGGGAGGGACAGGAGGTCACGAGCAGTACTTC.